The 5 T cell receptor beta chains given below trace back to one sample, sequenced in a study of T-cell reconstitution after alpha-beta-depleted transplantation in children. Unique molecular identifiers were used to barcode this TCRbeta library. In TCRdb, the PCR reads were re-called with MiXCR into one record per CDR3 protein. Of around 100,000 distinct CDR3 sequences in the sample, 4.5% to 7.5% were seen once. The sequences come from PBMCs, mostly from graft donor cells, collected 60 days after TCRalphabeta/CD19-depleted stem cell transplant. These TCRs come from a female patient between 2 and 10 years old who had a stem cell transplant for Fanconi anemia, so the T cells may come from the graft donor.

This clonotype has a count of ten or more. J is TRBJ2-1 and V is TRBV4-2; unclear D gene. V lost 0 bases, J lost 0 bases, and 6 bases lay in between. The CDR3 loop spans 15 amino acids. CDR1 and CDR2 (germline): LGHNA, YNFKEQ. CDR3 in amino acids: CASSQDPYSYNEQFF. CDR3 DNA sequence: TGTGCCAGCAGCCAAGATCCGTACTCCTACAATGAGCAGTTCTTC.

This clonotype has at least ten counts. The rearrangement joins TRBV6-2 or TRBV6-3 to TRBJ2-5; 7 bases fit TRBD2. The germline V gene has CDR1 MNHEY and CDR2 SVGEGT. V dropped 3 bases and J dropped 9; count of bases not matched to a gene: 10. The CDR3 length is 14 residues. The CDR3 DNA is TGTGCCAGCAGTTATCTGGCGGGAGTTTTGTCCCAGTACTTC. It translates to CASSYLAGVLSQYF.

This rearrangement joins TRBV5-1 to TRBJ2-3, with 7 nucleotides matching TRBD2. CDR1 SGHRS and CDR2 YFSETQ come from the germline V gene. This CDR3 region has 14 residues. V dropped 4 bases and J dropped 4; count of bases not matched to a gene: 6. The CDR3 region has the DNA TGCGCCAGCAGCGGAAGCGGGGATGCAGATACGCAGTATTTT. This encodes CASSGSGDADTQYF. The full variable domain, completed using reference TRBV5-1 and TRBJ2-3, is KAGVTQTPRYLIKTRGQQVTLSCSPISGHRSVSWYQQTPGQGLQFLFEYFSETQRNKGNFPGRFSGRQFSNSRSEMNVSTLELGDSALYLCASSGSGDADTQYFGPGTRLTVL.

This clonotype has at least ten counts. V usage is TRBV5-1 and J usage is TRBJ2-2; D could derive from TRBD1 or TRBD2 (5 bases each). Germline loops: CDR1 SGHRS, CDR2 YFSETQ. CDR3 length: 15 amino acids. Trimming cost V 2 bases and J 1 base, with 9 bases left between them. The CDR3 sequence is CASSFGTENTGELFF. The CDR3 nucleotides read TGCGCCAGCAGCTTTGGGACGGAGAACACCGGGGAGCTGTTTTTT.

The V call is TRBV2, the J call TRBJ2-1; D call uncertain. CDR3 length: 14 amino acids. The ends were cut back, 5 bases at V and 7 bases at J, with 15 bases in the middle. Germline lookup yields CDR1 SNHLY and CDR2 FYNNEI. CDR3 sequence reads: CASSPSWTLNEQFF. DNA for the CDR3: TGTGCCAGCAGTCCTTCGTGGACCTTAAATGAGCAGTTCTTC.